Below are 2 T cell receptor beta chains sequenced from a single sample in a study of T cells in Graves' hyperthyroidism and ophthalmopathy. Authors of the study amplified TCR beta CDR3 regions from RNA transcripts. The HTBI primer set was used in a first-round RT-PCR of the TCR CDR3. TCRdb analysed the multiplex PCR reads with MiXCR anew, one entry per CDR3 protein. The repertoire holds around 450,000 distinct CDR3 sequences, approximately 14% seen once, with 5.3% in the top ten. Sequences were obtained from blood. Receptor source: a woman aged 18-35 years with Graves' hyperthyroidism.

This clonotype was detected only a few times. V and J are TRBV5-1 and TRBJ2-3; 10 bases are a match to TRBD1. The CDR3 length is 15 residues. V gave up 4 bases and J gave up 4 bases; unmatched junction bases: 6. Germline loops: CDR1 SGHRS, CDR2 YFSETQ. CDR3 in DNA: TGCGCCAGCAGCCGCGACAGGGGGCTGGCAGATACGCAGTATTTT. Translation gives CASSRDRGLADTQYF.

At least ten counts were recorded for this clonotype. V is TRBV29-1 and J is TRBJ1-3; maybe TRBD1 (5 bases). The CDR3 has 15 amino acids. The germline V gene encodes CDR1 SQVTM and CDR2 ANQGSEA. With 0 bases removed from V and 0 bases from J, the gap between germline ends came to 9 bases. The CDR3, as DNA: TGCAGCGTTGAAGATAACAGGCCCTCTGGAAACACCATATATTTT. Residues: CSVEDNRPSGNTIYF. The full variable domain, in which reference TRBV29-1 and TRBJ1-3 provide the parts outside the CDR3, is SAVISQKPSRDICQRGTSLTIQCQVDSQVTMMFWYRQQPGQSLTLIATANQGSEATYESGFVIDKFPISRPNLTFSTLTVSNMSPEDSSIYLCSVEDNRPSGNTIYFGEGSWLTVV.